The T cell receptor (beta chain) under discussion was sequenced for a study of early T cells in non-severe SARS-CoV-2 infection. Across the whole study: The input, bulk RNA from unsorted whole blood, was sequenced, and chains were unpaired.

This clonotype showed up just a few times. No antigen is known for it. Trimming took off 7 bases at V and 6 bases at J, with 28 bases between the two ends. Germline CDR1 is SGHTA and CDR2 is FQGNSA. This CDR3 region has 19 residues. Each cDNA molecule carried a unique molecular identifier. TCRdb reprocessed the 5' RACE reads via MiXCR and lists one record per CDR3 protein. The top ten hold 6.4% of the sample, which has tens of thousands of distinct CDR3 sequences, roughly 10% seen once. Study-wide results and caveats: Matches to VDJdb favored anti-spike CD8 responses and missed private and CD4 specificities.

The receptor was isolated from an adult who was a healthcare worker with PCR-confirmed SARS-CoV-2 infection or an uninfected control (not recorded which). This chain joins TRBV7-2 and TRBJ2-6; D is perhaps TRBD1 (6 bases). The sequencing input was whole blood. CDR3 protein: CASKPFGQRFPGEANVLTF. The CDR3 nucleotides read TGTGCCAGCAAGCCCTTCGGACAGAGATTTCCTGGGGAGGCCAACGTCCTGACTTTC.